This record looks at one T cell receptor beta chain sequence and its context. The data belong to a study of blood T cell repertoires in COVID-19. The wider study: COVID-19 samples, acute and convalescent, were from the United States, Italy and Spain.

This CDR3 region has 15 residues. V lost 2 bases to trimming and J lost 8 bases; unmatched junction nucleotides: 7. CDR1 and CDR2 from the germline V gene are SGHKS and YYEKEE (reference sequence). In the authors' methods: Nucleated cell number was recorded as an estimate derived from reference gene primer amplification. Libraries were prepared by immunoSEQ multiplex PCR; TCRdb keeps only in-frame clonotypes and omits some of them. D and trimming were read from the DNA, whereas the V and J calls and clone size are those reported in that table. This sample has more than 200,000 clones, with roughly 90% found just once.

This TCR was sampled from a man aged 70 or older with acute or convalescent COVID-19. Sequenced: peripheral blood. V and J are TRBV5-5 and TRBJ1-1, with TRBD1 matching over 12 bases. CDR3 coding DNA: TGTGCCAGCAGCTTCTCCCGGGACAGGGGGCAGGAAGCTTTCTTT. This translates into CASSFSRDRGQEAFF.